This T cell receptor (beta chain) was documented in a study of cytomegalovirus exposure and HLA in healthy donors. Primers for the PCR totalled 60 Vbeta and 13 Jbeta. The protocol was immunoSEQ multiplex PCR, while the TCRdb copy is restricted to in-frame clones and leaves out a portion. The data contain tens of thousands of clones, 78% of them seen just once; the ten biggest clones take up just under 2.5%. There are 19 residues in the CDR3. Germline V gene lookup returns CDR1 MRHNA and CDR2 SNTAGT. The ends lost 6 bases at V and 0 bases at J; junction bases unmatched: 11. The sample was PBMCs. This receptor was obtained from a male donor in good health and CMV-seropositive. The chain has TRBV6-4 and TRBJ2-1, with 13 bases lining up with TRBD2. CDR3 DNA sequence: TGTGCCAGCAGGACGACCGGGACTAGCGGGAAGAGCTCCTACAATGAGCAGTTCTTC. Translated: CASRTTGTSGKSSYNEQFF.